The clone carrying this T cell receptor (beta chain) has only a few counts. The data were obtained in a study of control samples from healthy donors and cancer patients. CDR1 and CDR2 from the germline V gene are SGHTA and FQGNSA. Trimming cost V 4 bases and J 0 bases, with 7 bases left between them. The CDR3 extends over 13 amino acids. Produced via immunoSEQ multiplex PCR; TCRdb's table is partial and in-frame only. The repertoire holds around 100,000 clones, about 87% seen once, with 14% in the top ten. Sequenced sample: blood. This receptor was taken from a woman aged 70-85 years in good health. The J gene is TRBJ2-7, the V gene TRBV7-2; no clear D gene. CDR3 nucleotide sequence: TGTGCCAGCAGCTACGGACGCTCCTACGAGCAGTACTTC. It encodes CASSYGRSYEQYF.